This T cell receptor beta chain was captured by sequencing in a study of T cell changes during pregnancy in multiple sclerosis. Per the germline V gene, CDR1 is SEHNR and CDR2 is FQNEAQ (reference sequence). CDR3 size: 16 residues. The V and J ends lost 5 bases and 4 bases, in that order; junction bases with no gene match: 9. Profiled with immunoSEQ multiplex PCR; TCRdb holds only in-frame clones, not every one. The table records about 73,000 clones, approximately 92% of them present only once. The V and J genes are TRBV7-9 and TRBJ2-3, with TRBD2 matching 10 bases. This sequence originates from a female donor in good health, enrolled as a control in a pregnancy study. The sample consisted of peripheral blood, taken in the third trimester of pregnancy. The CDR3, as DNA: TGTGCCAGCAGCCTGCCGGCCAGCGGGGGGGCAGATACGCAGTATTTT. Protein product: CASSLPASGGADTQYF.